The 21 T cell receptor beta chains reported below all come from one sample, sequenced in a study of regulatory T cells in long-lasting Graves disease. The time point here: newly diagnosed GD, antithyroid drugs for less than 3 months. Construction of the TCR library relied on RNA isolated from PBMCs. Libraries of TCR beta came from iRepertoire HTBI primers plus Arm-PCR of CDR3 regions. Via MiXCR, TCRdb re-called the multiplex PCR reads, giving one row per CDR3 protein. Of some 400,000 distinct CDR3 sequences in the sample, 15% are singletons; the top ten hold around 15%. The sample also formed part of further work on T cells in Graves' hyperthyroidism and ophthalmopathy.

This specimen was peripheral blood mononuclear cells (PBMCs), taken at new diagnosis, from a patient treated with antithyroid drugs. The receptors were sampled from a woman aged 30 to 39 with Graves disease.

This clonotype was detected many times. The CDR3 loop is CASSLGTGADNEKLFF. DNA for the CDR3: TGTGCCAGCAGCTTAGGAACAGGGGCCGATAATGAAAAACTGTTTTTT. J is TRBJ1-4 and V is TRBV5-8, with 7 bases matching TRBD1. The CDR3 extends over 16 amino acids. Germline CDR1 is SGHTS and CDR2 is YDEGEE. The V and J ends lost 2 bases and 4 bases, in that order; junction bases with no gene match: 8. Filled out from reference TRBV5-8 and TRBJ1-4, the complete variable domain reads EAGVTQSPTHLIKTRGQQATLRCSPISGHTSVYWYQQALGLGLQFLLWYDEGEERNRGNFPPRFSGRQFPNYSSELNVNALELEDSALYLCASSLGTGADNEKLFFGSGTQLSVL.

The chain joins TRBV11-2 to TRBJ2-7; 12 bases are shared with TRBD2. The J segment lost 10 bases and the V segment lost 0 bases, leaving 4 bases of the junction unmatched. CDR3 length: 14 residues. The germline V gene has CDR1 SGHAT and CDR2 FQNNGV. For the CDR3, the DNA is TGTGCCAGCAGCTTAGAACCTGGACTAGCGGGACAGTACTTC. Its protein is CASSLEPGLAGQYF. Full variable domain (rest looked up from reference TRBV11-2 and TRBJ2-7): EAGVAQSPRYKIIEKRQSVAFWCNPISGHATLYWYQQILGQGPKLLIQFQNNGVVDDSQLPKDRFSAERLKGVDSTLKIQPAKLEDSAVYLCASSLEPGLAGQYFGPGTRLTVT.

Only a few counts were recorded for this clonotype. This chain connects TRBV5-8 to TRBJ2-2; 14 bases agree with TRBD2. This CDR3 region has 18 residues. The V and J ends lost 2 bases and 7 bases, in that order; junction bases with no gene match: 10. Germline loops: CDR1 SGHTS, CDR2 YDEGEE. CDR3 sequence reads: CASSLITTSGRANGELFF. CDR3 sequence (DNA): TGTGCCAGCAGCTTAATCACGACTAGCGGGAGGGCCAACGGGGAGCTGTTTTTT.

This clonotype was counted only a few times. The J gene is TRBJ2-1, the V gene TRBV4-1; D is unclear. Trimming shortened V by 4 bases and J by 5 bases, and 6 bases separated the two germline ends. Germline V gene data show CDR1 as MGHRA and CDR2 as YSYEKL. This CDR3 spans 12 amino acids. The CDR3 region has the DNA TGCGCCAGCAGCCCCTTTGACAATGAGCAGTTCTTC. Translation: CASSPFDNEQFF.

This clonotype appeared a few times. The gene calls are TRBV9 and TRBJ2-1; D ambiguous. Germline values: CDR1 SGDLS, CDR2 YYNGEE. The CDR3 is 13 amino acids. Trimming removed 0 bases from V and 4 bases from J, with 5 bases in between. CDR3 DNA: TGTGCCAGCAGCGTAGGGCAGTACAATGAGCAGTTCTTC. Translation: CASSVGQYNEQFF.

This clonotype occurred many times. This chain connects TRBV3-1 to TRBJ1-6, with 9 bases identical to TRBD1. Trimming took 0 bases from V and 6 from J; bases not matched to a gene: 12. The CDR3 extends over 19 amino acids. CDR1 and CDR2 (germline): LGHDT, YNNKEL (reference sequence). The CDR3 nucleotides are TGTGCCAGCAGCCAAGAAGAAGACAGGGGGGCCTTCGGTAATTCACCCCTCCACTTT. This translates into CASSQEEDRGAFGNSPLHF.

This clonotype was recorded a few times. The chain couples TRBV20-1 to TRBJ2-2; weak D call: TRBD1 (5 bases). Germline lookup yields CDR1 DFQATT and CDR2 SNEGSKA (reference sequence). V lost 3 bases, J lost 1 base, and 9 bases lay in between. The CDR3 is made up of 14 amino acids. CDR3 in amino acids: CSARGHLNTGELFF. The CDR3 DNA sequence: TGCAGTGCTAGGGGGCACCTGAACACCGGGGAGCTGTTTTTT.

This clonotype was observed a few times. J is TRBJ1-1 and V is TRBV29-1; D perhaps matches TRBD1 (6 bases). CDR1 SQVTM and CDR2 ANQGSEA come from the germline V gene. The CDR3 has 11 amino acids. V was shortened by 7 bases and J by 10 bases, with 16 bases between the two germline ends. CDR3 nucleotides: TGCAGCGGCTATGGGACAAACTTAGCTTTCTTT. Residues: CSGYGTNLAFF. The whole variable domain, filled in from reference TRBV29-1 and TRBJ1-1, reads SAVISQKPSRDICQRGTSLTIQCQVDSQVTMMFWYRQQPGQSLTLIATANQGSEATYESGFVIDKFPISRPNLTFSTLTVSNMSPEDSSIYLCSGYGTNLAFFGQGTRLTVV.

This clonotype was seen ten or more times. The CDR3 reads CASSSDSAEAFF. The CDR3 region has the DNA TGTGCCAGCAGTTCGGATTCGGCTGAAGCTTTCTTT. The J gene is TRBJ1-1, the V gene TRBV12-3 or TRBV12-4; no clear D. Trimming removed 4 bases from V and 6 bases from J, with 9 bases in between. The CDR3 is 12 residues long.

This clonotype was counted a few times. The CDR3 DNA is TGTGCCACCAGTGAGGTGGGAGGGCCCACCGGGGAGCTGTTTTTT. Its protein is CATSEVGGPTGELFF. V and J are TRBV24-1 and TRBJ2-2; 7 bases match TRBD2. The V segment lost 4 bases and the J segment 4 bases; nucleotides outside the gene matches: 5. CDR1 is KGHDR, CDR2 SFDVKD, per germline. CDR3 size: 15 residues.

The chain is built from TRBV27 and TRBJ2-1; tentative D call: TRBD2 (5 bases). CDR1 and CDR2 (germline): MNHEY, SMNVEV (reference sequence). Trimming removed 6 bases at V and 8 bases at J, with 20 bases between. This CDR3 comprises 15 residues. CDR3 in DNA: TGTGCCAGCAGCCACGGACGGAGGAATATCGATGAGCAGTTCTTC. Translated, it gives CASSHGRRNIDEQFF.

A few counts support this clonotype. This sequence joins TRBV7-6 and TRBJ2-1, with 8 positions matching TRBD2. The CDR3 loop spans 17 amino acids. Per the germline V gene, CDR1 is SGHVS and CDR2 is FNYEAQ. The V segment lost 3 bases and the J segment 2 bases; nucleotides outside the gene matches: 9. CDR3 protein: CASSFITGGRTYNEQFF. CDR3 nucleotides: TGTGCCAGCAGCTTCATCACGGGCGGGAGGACCTACAATGAGCAGTTCTTC.

The chain recombines TRBV7-3 with TRBJ2-7; D is undetermined. This CDR3 is 13 amino acids long. Trimming took off 2 bases at V and 7 bases at J, with 12 bases between the two ends. Germline assignment: CDR1 SGHTA and CDR2 FQGTGA. The CDR3 DNA reads TGTGCCAGCAGCTTAGGTTTACAGTTTGAGCAGTACTTC. It specifies CASSLGLQFEQYF.

This chain uses TRBV20-1 with TRBJ2-3; D might be TRBD1 (6 bases). CDR1 DFQATT and CDR2 SNEGSKA come from the germline V gene (reference sequence). The CDR3 is 14 residues long. V lost 1 base and J 2 bases, leaving 10 bases between the germline ends. CDR3 bases: TGCAGTGCTAGAGGGGGACATCACACAGATACGCAGTATTTT. It encodes CSARGGHHTDTQYF.

The sample holds many counts of this clonotype. The chain recombines TRBV12-3 or TRBV12-4 with TRBJ1-5, with D uncertain. This CDR3 is built from 13 residues. The V end was cut by 3 bases, the J end by 3 bases, with 6 bases between. CDR3 residues: CASSFGPNQPQHF. The CDR3 nucleotides read TGTGCCAGCAGTTTTGGCCCCAATCAGCCCCAGCATTTT.

This clonotype was detected many times. J is TRBJ2-7 and V is TRBV7-9, with D unresolved. The V end lost 2 bases, the J end lost 5 bases, and 16 bases lay between the germline ends. The CDR3 runs 15 residues. Germline CDR1 reads SEHNR; CDR2 reads FQNEAQ (reference sequence). Here the CDR3 DNA reads TGTGCCAGCAGCTTATCGAGAATAGTTCCCGACGAGCAGTACTTC. Encoded protein: CASSLSRIVPDEQYF.

This clonotype came up many times. The J gene is TRBJ2-3, the V gene TRBV7-9; D is perhaps TRBD2 (5 bases). This CDR3 region has 16 residues. V gave up 5 bases and J gave up 2 bases, with 17 bases separating them. From germline, CDR1 is SEHNR and CDR2 FQNEAQ (reference sequence). CDR3 in amino acids: CASSPRFGGLTDTQYF. CDR3 in DNA: TGTGCCAGCAGCCCAAGGTTCGGAGGACTCACAGATACGCAGTATTTT.

This clonotype was seen at least ten times. This chain links TRBV6-2 or TRBV6-3 with TRBJ2-3; D ambiguous. Germline lookup yields CDR1 MNHEY and CDR2 SVGEGT. The ends were cut back, 6 bases at V and 2 bases at J, with 12 bases in the middle. This CDR3 is 14 amino acids long. The CDR3 spells CASSLQGVTDTQYF. CDR3 sequence (DNA): TGTGCCAGCAGCTTACAAGGAGTCACAGATACGCAGTATTTT.

Many counts were recorded for this clonotype. The V call is TRBV18, the J call TRBJ1-1, with 7 nucleotides matching TRBD1. Looked up from germline, CDR1 is KGHSH and CDR2 is LQKENI. The ends lost 3 bases at V and 11 bases at J; junction bases unmatched: 9. There are 13 residues in the CDR3. CDR3 amino acids: CASSPGTEGGAFF. As DNA, the CDR3 is TGTGCCAGCTCACCCGGGACAGAAGGAGGGGCTTTCTTT.

In this sample, this clonotype turned up many times. V gene TRBV29-1 combines with J gene TRBJ2-1; no clear D. This CDR3 is 14 amino acids long. Germline V gene data show CDR1 as SQVTM and CDR2 as ANQGSEA. Trimming took off 6 bases at V and 0 bases at J, with 12 bases between the two ends. CDR3 loop: CSVGGVSSYNEQFF. CDR3 in DNA: TGCAGCGTGGGTGGGGTTAGCTCCTACAATGAGCAGTTCTTC.

This clonotype was counted a few times. The chain links TRBV28 to TRBJ1-6; 9 positions agree with TRBD1. Per the germline V gene, CDR1 is MDHEN and CDR2 is SYDVKM. With V trimmed by 6 bases and J by 1 base, 7 bases remained unmatched. The CDR3 sequence is 17 residues long. CDR3 protein: CASRSPGQGSYNSPLHF. The CDR3 DNA is TGTGCCAGCAGGTCTCCGGGACAGGGATCCTATAATTCACCCCTCCACTTT.